The T cell receptor (beta chain) described here comes from a study of cytomegalovirus exposure and HLA in healthy donors. Study-wide points: Reportedly, diagnosis of cytomegalovirus status by the classifier showed high specificity and sensitivity. The listing of roughly 160 TCR beta chains classed them as cytomegalovirus-associated.

On this clone itself: The antigen is not known.

The PCR used 60 Vbeta and 13 Jbeta primers. TCRdb's copy holds only in-frame clones and misses some; the assay was immunoSEQ multiplex PCR. The repertoire holds 63,000 or so clones, roughly 80% seen once, with about a fifth in the top ten. The V gene's germline CDR1 is KGHSY and CDR2 FQNENV. CDR3 length: 16 amino acids. The V gene lost 1 base and the J gene lost 0 bases, with 9 bases spanning the gap. The J gene is TRBJ1-4, the V gene TRBV16; D unclear. This TCR came from a woman in her 30s in good health and CMV-seropositive. Material: PBMCs. The CDR3 nucleotides are TGTGCCAGCAGCCAATGGAGCCTGGCAACTAATGAAAAACTGTTTTTT. It yields the protein CASSQWSLATNEKLFF. The full variable domain, in which reference TRBV16 and TRBJ1-4 provide the parts outside the CDR3, is GEEVAQTPKHLVRGEGQKAKLYCAPIKGHSYVFWYQQVLKNEFKFLISFQNENVFDETGMPKERFSAKCLPNSPCSLEIQATKLEDSAVYFCASSQWSLATNEKLFFGSGTQLSVL.